This TCR beta chain was obtained from a study of cytomegalovirus exposure and HLA in healthy donors. Vbeta (60) and Jbeta (13) primers were used in the PCR. Sequencing was performed with immunoSEQ multiplex PCR; in TCRdb, only in-frame clones are kept and a portion is missing. The sample lists 150,000 to 200,000 clones, under 80% seen once, with less than 15% in the top ten. Germline-derived CDR1 and CDR2 are SGHTA and FQGNSA. The CDR3 runs 13 residues. V lost 0 bases, J lost 5 bases, and 7 bases lay in between. The clonotype comes from a woman aged 45-65 years in good health and CMV-seropositive. V and J are TRBV7-2 and TRBJ1-2, with D unresolved. Sequencing was done on a sample of PBMCs. CDR3 sequence: CASSLAREYGYTF. CDR3 DNA: TGTGCCAGCAGCTTAGCAAGGGAGTATGGCTACACCTTC.